Following are 29 T cell receptor beta chains from one sample sequenced in a study of shared clonotypes between healthy human individuals. TCRdb's copy holds only in-frame clones and misses some; the assay was immunoSEQ multiplex PCR. Of around 600,000 clones detected, 97% appear once; the ten largest clones hold about 0.06%. What was sequenced was naive CD4+ T cells sorted from blood. Subset here: CD45RA+ positively selected. Receptor source: a woman in her 30s in good health.

The CDR3 coding sequence is TGTGCCAGTAGTAGGGGACAGTCCTACGAGCAGTACTTC. Translated: CASSRGQSYEQYF. The chain couples TRBV19 to TRBJ2-7; 7 bases line up with TRBD1. After removal of 4 bases from V and 1 base from J, the junction contained 1 base not matched to a gene. CDR1 and CDR2 (germline): LNHDA, SQIVND (reference sequence). CDR3 length: 13 residues. The whole variable domain, filled in from reference TRBV19 and TRBJ2-7, reads DGGITQSPKYLFRKEGQNVTLSCEQNLNHDAMYWYRQDPGQGLRLIYYSQIVNDFQKGDIAEGYSVSREKKESFPLTVTSAQKNPTAFYLCASSRGQSYEQYFGPGTRLTVT.

The chain uses TRBV7-8 and TRBJ2-1; D remains unclear. The ends were cut back, 1 base at V and 2 bases at J, with 9 bases in the middle. CDR1 is SGHVS and CDR2 is FQNEAQ in the germline V gene. This CDR3 has 15 amino acids. The CDR3 region is CASSLEPVAYNEQFF. CDR3 bases: TGTGCCAGCAGCTTAGAACCAGTTGCCTACAATGAGCAGTTCTTC. Complete variable domain (other parts from reference TRBV7-8 and TRBJ2-1): GAGVSQSPRYKVAKRGQDVALRCDPISGHVSLFWYQQALGQGPEFLTYFQNEAQLDKSGLPSDRFFAERPEGSVSTLKIQRTQQEDSAVYLCASSLEPVAYNEQFFGPGTRLTVL.

Worth noting for this clone: Other nucleotide sequences from this sample produce the same CDR3. This sequence joins TRBV2 and TRBJ2-5; 7 bases agree with TRBD1. With 6 bases clipped from V and 3 bases from J, the junction kept 4 bases outside the gene matches. This CDR3 has 13 residues. CDR1 and CDR2 (germline): SNHLY, FYNNEI. This CDR3 is CASSRDREETQYF. CDR3 sequence (DNA): TGTGCCAGCAGCCGGGACAGAGAAGAGACCCAGTACTTC.

The V and J genes are TRBV6-6 and TRBJ1-2, with TRBD1 matching over 10 bases. Germline loops: CDR1 MNHNY, CDR2 SVGAGI (reference sequence). This CDR3 has 13 residues. J gave up 4 bases and V 10 bases, and 6 bases lay outside the gene matches. The chain's CDR3 is CAISGTGVYGYTF. The CDR3 nucleotides read TGTGCCATCTCCGGGACAGGGGTCTATGGCTACACCTTC.

This chain's CDR3 is CASSIAGTGPRDSEQYF. CDR3 in DNA: TGTGCCAGTAGTATAGCCGGGACAGGGCCGCGGGATAGCGAGCAGTACTTC. This rearrangement joins TRBV19 to TRBJ2-5; 9 positions match TRBD1. The J call may be faulty, since TRBJ2-7 better matches the DNA end. The CDR3 has 17 amino acids. The germline V gene encodes CDR1 LNHDA and CDR2 SQIVND (reference sequence).

CDR3 loop: CASTTGQGSHEQYF. For the CDR3, the DNA is TGTGCCAGCACCACGGGACAGGGATCCCACGAGCAGTACTTC. The chain uses TRBV7-1 and TRBJ2-7, with TRBD1 matching over 9 bases. TRBV7-1 counts as an open reading frame of uncertain function. V lost 7 bases and J lost 5; bases outside the gene matches: 9. The CDR3 runs to 14 residues.

V gene TRBV7-9 combines with J gene TRBJ2-6; weak D call: TRBD2 (5 bases). The length of the CDR3 is 13 residues. The V end lost 5 bases, the J end lost 18 bases, and 20 bases lay between the germline ends. CDR1 and CDR2 from the germline V gene are SEHNR and FQNEAQ (reference sequence). In nucleotides, the CDR3 is TGTGCCAGCAGCCTACTACCGGACTCCCTATGGACTTTC. This encodes CASSLLPDSLWTF.

This clone is a singleton in its sample. The chain uses TRBV30 and TRBJ1-1; 9 bases agree with TRBD1. Germline trimming cut 8 bases from V and 5 bases from J; bases unmatched to any gene: 9. Germline lookup yields CDR1 GTSNPN and CDR2 SVGIG (reference sequence). CDR3 length: 13 amino acids. CDR3 loop: CARHRGLDTEAFF. The CDR3 DNA follows: TGTGCCAGGCACAGGGGGCTTGATACTGAAGCTTTCTTT.

The chain couples TRBV7-2 to TRBJ2-7; TRBD2 matches at 8 bases. V was pared by 5 bases and J by 4 bases, with 10 bases of the junction left unmatched. Looked up from germline, CDR1 is SGHTA and CDR2 is FQGNSA. The CDR3 loop spans 15 amino acids. For the CDR3, the DNA is TGTGCCAGCAGCACTCGAAGCGGGAGTACGTACGAGCAGTACTTC. The encoded protein is CASSTRSGSTYEQYF.

The CDR3, as DNA: TGTGCCAGCAGTTCGACCTCGACAGCGACCTACGAGCAGTACTTC. Residues: CASSSTSTATYEQYF. V is TRBV28 and J is TRBJ2-7, with D possibly being TRBD1 (5 bases). Trimming cost V 4 bases and J 2 bases, with 15 bases left between them. CDR3 length: 15 amino acids. Germline V gene sequence: CDR1 MDHEN, CDR2 SYDVKM.

This chain uses TRBV7-7 with TRBJ2-2; 9 bases line up with TRBD1. The V gene's germline CDR1 is SSHAT and CDR2 FNYEAQ (reference sequence). The CDR3 has 16 amino acids. The V gene end was trimmed by 5 bases and the J gene end by 2 bases; junction bases not matched to a gene: 6. The CDR3 loop reads CASSPQGQGNTGELFF. CDR3 bases: TGTGCCAGCAGCCCCCAGGGACAGGGAAACACCGGGGAGCTGTTTTTT.

The V and J genes are TRBV5-8 and TRBJ2-3; 8 positions agree with TRBD2. V lost 4 bases and J lost 0; bases outside the gene matches: 7. The CDR3 totals 16 residues. Germline loops: CDR1 SGHTS, CDR2 YDEGEE. CDR3 residues: CASSRSLAASTDTQYF. The CDR3 coding sequence is TGTGCCAGCAGCCGTTCACTAGCGGCTAGCACAGATACGCAGTATTTT.

This chain links TRBV4-1 with TRBJ1-3; 10 bases fit TRBD1. The CDR3 spans 17 residues. Trimming at V came to 1 base and at J to 1 base, leaving 4 bases not matched to a gene. Per the germline V gene, CDR1 is MGHRA and CDR2 is YSYEKL. The CDR3 DNA reads TGCGCCAGCAGCCAAGGGGGACAGGGGTTATCTGGAAACACCATATATTTT. Translating it yields CASSQGGQGLSGNTIYF.

The genes are TRBV28 and TRBJ1-1; a possible D gene is TRBD1 (5 bases). The germline gives CDR1 MDHEN, CDR2 SYDVKM. Trimming took off 5 bases at V and 4 bases at J, with 20 bases between the two ends. CDR3 length: 16 residues. As DNA, the CDR3 is TGTGCCAGCAGTGCTGCGCTAGGCAGGGATCGCACTGAAGCTTTCTTT. It translates to CASSAALGRDRTEAFF.

CDR3 region: CASSQVGVLRQYF. CDR3 nucleotides: TGCGCCAGCAGCCAAGTCGGTGTACTGAGGCAGTATTTT. V and J are TRBV4-1 and TRBJ2-3; D ambiguous. Germline CDR1 is MGHRA and CDR2 is YSYEKL. Trimming pared 1 base from V and 11 bases from J, leaving 13 bases between. CDR3 size: 13 residues.

This chain links TRBV2 with TRBJ1-4; 10 bases match TRBD1. V was clipped by 6 bases and J by 5 bases; unmatched bases: 6. Germline assignment: CDR1 SNHLY and CDR2 FYNNEI. This CDR3 spans 15 amino acids. This CDR3 is CASRRQGARNEKLFF. The DNA of the CDR3 is TGTGCCAGCAGAAGACAGGGGGCGCGGAATGAAAAACTGTTTTTT. The full variable domain, rest sourced from reference TRBV2 and TRBJ1-4, is EPEVTQTPSHQVTQMGQEVILRCVPISNHLYFYWYRQILGQKVEFLVSFYNNEISEKSEIFDDQFSVERPDGSNFTLKIRSTKLEDSAMYFCASRRQGARNEKLFFGSGTQLSVL.

The V gene is TRBV6-6, the J gene TRBJ1-2; 7 bases are a match to TRBD1. The CDR3 has 16 amino acids. The V and J ends lost 6 bases and 0 bases, in that order; junction bases with no gene match: 10. Germline loops: CDR1 MNHNY, CDR2 SVGAGI (reference sequence). The CDR3 region has the DNA TGTGCCAGCAGAGGGACAGACTCAATGGCTAACTATGGCTACACCTTC. Its translation is CASRGTDSMANYGYTF.

This clone was observed a single time. DNA for the CDR3: TGTGCCAGCAGAAGGGGGGGCTCTGGGGCCAACGTCCTGACTTTC. Protein sequence: CASRRGGSGANVLTF. The genes are TRBV6-5 and TRBJ2-6; TRBD2 might be the D (7 bases). Trimming removed 6 bases from V and 0 bases from J, with 9 bases in between. The CDR3 has 15 amino acids. Per the germline V gene, CDR1 is MNHEY and CDR2 is SVGAGI.

This chain uses TRBV28 with TRBJ1-5; 7 nucleotides align to TRBD1. The CDR3 has 14 residues. Germline assignment: CDR1 MDHEN and CDR2 SYDVKM. Germline trimming cut 7 bases from V and 2 bases from J; bases unmatched to any gene: 5. This chain's CDR3 is CASITGVGNQPQHF. CDR3 nucleotide sequence: TGTGCCAGCATCACAGGGGTGGGCAATCAGCCCCAGCATTTT.

In the case of this clone: The same CDR3 arises from other DNA sequences in this sample as well. The chain recombines TRBV5-1 with TRBJ2-1; no reliable D call. Per the germline V gene, CDR1 is SGHRS and CDR2 is YFSETQ. This CDR3 contains 12 residues. V lost 2 bases to trimming and J lost 5 bases, with 5 bases between them. The CDR3 region is CASSFGDNEQFF. The DNA for the CDR3 is TGCGCCAGCAGCTTTGGGGACAATGAGCAGTTCTTC.

The sample holds one count of this clone. The rearrangement joins TRBV21-1 to TRBJ2-2; TRBD2, as called in the table, went unchecked against the DNA. TRBV21-1 is reported as a pseudogene. The CDR3 totals 21 residues. As DNA, the CDR3 is TGTGCCAGCAGCAACCTACACTCCACTAGCGGGAGGCCTACAAACACCGGGGAGCTGTTTTTT. Its translation is CASSNLHSTSGRPTNTGELFF.

The chain carries TRBV19 and TRBJ1-2; D is undetermined. This CDR3 is 17 amino acids long. V was clipped by 3 bases and J by 0 bases, with 17 bases between them. Germline V gene data show CDR1 as LNHDA and CDR2 as SQIVND (reference sequence). This CDR3 is CASSIPRVRVPNYGYTF. The CDR3 bases are TGTGCCAGTAGTATCCCCCGTGTGAGGGTCCCTAACTATGGCTACACCTTC.

The chain has TRBV2 and TRBJ1-2; a weak D match, TRBD1 (5 bases). CDR1 and CDR2 from the germline V gene are SNHLY and FYNNEI. V lost 10 bases and J 0 bases, leaving 21 bases between the germline ends. This CDR3 is built from 16 residues. This chain's CDR3 is CANEKTWQGANYGYTF. The CDR3 DNA reads as TGTGCCAACGAGAAGACTTGGCAGGGAGCTAACTATGGCTACACCTTC.

The gene calls are TRBV5-1 and TRBJ2-3; 9 nucleotides match TRBD2. This CDR3 has 15 residues. Germline CDR1 SGHRS, CDR2 YFSETQ. V lost 3 bases and J lost 5; bases outside the gene matches: 7. CDR3 residues: CASSSLAGVVDTQYF. The CDR3, as DNA: TGCGCCAGCAGCTCCTTAGCGGGAGTTGTAGATACGCAGTATTTT.

The chain links TRBV5-4 to TRBJ1-1; D gene unclear. The CDR3 covers 18 residues. CDR1 and CDR2 (germline): SGHNT, YYREEE (reference sequence). The ends were cut back, 2 bases at V and 1 base at J, with 21 bases in the middle. The CDR3 coding sequence is TGTGCCAGCAGCTTTGGAAGTCCAGTTCGGTCTTCGAACACTGAAGCTTTCTTT. This gives the protein CASSFGSPVRSSNTEAFF.

Notes on this clone: This specimen includes other DNA sequences encoding the same CDR3. V gene TRBV5-4 combines with J gene TRBJ1-1, with D maybe TRBD1 (5 bases). The CDR3 has 13 residues. Germline CDR1 SGHNT, CDR2 YYREEE (reference sequence). The V end lost 5 bases, the J end lost 2 bases, and 10 bases lay between the germline ends. The CDR3: CASSPGQNTEAFF. DNA of the CDR3: TGTGCCAGCAGTCCCGGACAAAACACTGAAGCTTTCTTT.

The rearrangement uses TRBV28 and TRBJ2-2; TRBD2 matches at 7 bases. Germline-derived CDR1 and CDR2 are MDHEN and SYDVKM. Trimming removed 8 bases from V and 9 bases from J; junction bases left unmatched: 3. The length of the CDR3 is 11 residues. The CDR3 loop reads CASGREWELFF. As DNA, the CDR3 is TGTGCCAGCGGGCGGGAGTGGGAGCTGTTTTTT.

The chain joins TRBV30 to TRBJ2-7, with no clear D. The CDR3 length is 15 residues. Germline V gene data show CDR1 as GTSNPN and CDR2 as SVGIG (reference sequence). The V end was cut by 1 base, the J end by 2 bases, with 15 bases between. The CDR3 nucleotides read TGTGCCTGGAGTGAGGCCCCGGTTGCGACCTACGAGCAGTACTTC. It is translated as CAWSEAPVATYEQYF.

V is TRBV4-1 and J is TRBJ2-7; 12 positions match TRBD2. V was pared by 1 base and J by 2 bases, with 12 bases of the junction left unmatched. This CDR3 is built from 19 residues. The germline V gene encodes CDR1 MGHRA and CDR2 YSYEKL. The CDR3 nucleotides are TGCGCCAGCAGCCAAGGCCGAACCCCTAGCGGGAGGGCCCCCTACGAGCAGTACTTC. It translates to CASSQGRTPSGRAPYEQYF.